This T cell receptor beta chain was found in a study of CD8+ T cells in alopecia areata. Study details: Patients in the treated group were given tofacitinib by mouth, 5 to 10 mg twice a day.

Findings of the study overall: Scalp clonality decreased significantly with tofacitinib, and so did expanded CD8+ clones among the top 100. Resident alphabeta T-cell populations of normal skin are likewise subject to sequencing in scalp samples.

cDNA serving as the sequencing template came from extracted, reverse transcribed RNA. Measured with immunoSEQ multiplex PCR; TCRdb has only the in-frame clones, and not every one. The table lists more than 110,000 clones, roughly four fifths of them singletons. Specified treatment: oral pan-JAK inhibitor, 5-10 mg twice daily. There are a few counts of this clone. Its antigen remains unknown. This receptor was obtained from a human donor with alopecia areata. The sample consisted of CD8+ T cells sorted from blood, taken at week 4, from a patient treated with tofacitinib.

CDR3 protein: CASSFERDTQYF. The CDR3, as DNA: TGTGCCAGCAGCTTCGAAAGAGATACGCAGTATTTT. V gene TRBV11-2 combines with J gene TRBJ2-3; D is unclear. The germline V and J ends were trimmed by 3 bases and 5 bases, with 6 bases remaining between them. CDR3 length: 12 residues. In germline, CDR1 is SGHAT, CDR2 FQNNGV.